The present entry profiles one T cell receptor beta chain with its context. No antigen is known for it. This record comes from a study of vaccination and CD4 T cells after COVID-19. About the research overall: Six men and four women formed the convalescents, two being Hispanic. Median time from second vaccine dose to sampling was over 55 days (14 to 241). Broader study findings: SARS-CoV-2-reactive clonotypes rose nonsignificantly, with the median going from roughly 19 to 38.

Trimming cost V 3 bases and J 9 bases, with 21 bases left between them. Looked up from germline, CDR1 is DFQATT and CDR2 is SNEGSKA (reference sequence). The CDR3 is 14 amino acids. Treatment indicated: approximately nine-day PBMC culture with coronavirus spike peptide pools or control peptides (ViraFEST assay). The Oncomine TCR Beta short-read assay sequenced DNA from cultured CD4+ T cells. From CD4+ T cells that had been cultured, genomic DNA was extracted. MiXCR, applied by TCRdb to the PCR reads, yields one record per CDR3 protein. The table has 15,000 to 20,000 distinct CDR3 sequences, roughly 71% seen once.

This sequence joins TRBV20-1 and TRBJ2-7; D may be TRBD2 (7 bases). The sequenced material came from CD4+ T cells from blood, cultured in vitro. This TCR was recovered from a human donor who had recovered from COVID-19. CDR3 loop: CSARGASGPFGQYF. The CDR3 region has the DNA TGCAGTGCTAGGGGGGCTAGCGGCCCCTTTGGGCAGTACTTC.